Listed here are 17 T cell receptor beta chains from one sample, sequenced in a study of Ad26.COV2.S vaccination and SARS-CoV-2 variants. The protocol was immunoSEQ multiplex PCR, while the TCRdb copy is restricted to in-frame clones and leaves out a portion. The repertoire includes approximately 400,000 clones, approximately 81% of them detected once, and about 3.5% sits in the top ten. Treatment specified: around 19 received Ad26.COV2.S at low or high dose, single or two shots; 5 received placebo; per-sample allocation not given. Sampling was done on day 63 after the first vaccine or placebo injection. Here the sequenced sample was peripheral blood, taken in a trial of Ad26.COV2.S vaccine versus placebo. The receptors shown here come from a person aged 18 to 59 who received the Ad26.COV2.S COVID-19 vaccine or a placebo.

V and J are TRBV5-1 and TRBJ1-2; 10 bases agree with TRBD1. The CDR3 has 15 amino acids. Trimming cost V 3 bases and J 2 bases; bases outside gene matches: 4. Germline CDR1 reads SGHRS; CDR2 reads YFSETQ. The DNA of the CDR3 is TGCGCCAGCAGCTCCGCGGACAGGGGGAACTATGGCTACACCTTC. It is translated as CASSSADRGNYGYTF.

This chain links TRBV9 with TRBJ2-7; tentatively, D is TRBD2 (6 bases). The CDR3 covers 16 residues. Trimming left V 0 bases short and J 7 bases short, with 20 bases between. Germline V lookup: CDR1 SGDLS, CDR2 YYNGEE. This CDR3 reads CASSVDGATSNYEQYF. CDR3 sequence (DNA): TGTGCCAGCAGCGTAGACGGGGCGACTAGTAACTATGAGCAGTACTTC.

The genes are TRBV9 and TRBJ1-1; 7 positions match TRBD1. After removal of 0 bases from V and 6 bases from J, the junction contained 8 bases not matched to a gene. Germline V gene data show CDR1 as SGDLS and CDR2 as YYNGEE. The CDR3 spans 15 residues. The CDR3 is CASSVDPTGVPEAFF. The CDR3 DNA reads TGTGCCAGCAGCGTAGACCCCACAGGGGTTCCTGAAGCTTTCTTT.

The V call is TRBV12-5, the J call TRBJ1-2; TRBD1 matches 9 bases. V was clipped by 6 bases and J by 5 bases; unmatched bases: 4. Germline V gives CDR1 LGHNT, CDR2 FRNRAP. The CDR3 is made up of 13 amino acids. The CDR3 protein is CASGDRGWYGYTF. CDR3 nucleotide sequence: TGTGCTAGTGGGGACAGGGGATGGTATGGCTACACCTTC.

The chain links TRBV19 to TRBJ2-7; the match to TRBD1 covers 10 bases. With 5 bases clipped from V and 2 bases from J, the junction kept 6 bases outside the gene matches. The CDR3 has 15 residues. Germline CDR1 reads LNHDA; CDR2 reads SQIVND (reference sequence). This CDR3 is CASSPSGTGAYEQYF. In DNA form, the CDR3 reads TGTGCCAGTAGTCCCTCCGGGACAGGGGCCTACGAGCAGTACTTC. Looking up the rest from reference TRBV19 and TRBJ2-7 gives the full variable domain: DGGITQSPKYLFRKEGQNVTLSCEQNLNHDAMYWYRQDPGQGLRLIYYSQIVNDFQKGDIAEGYSVSREKKESFPLTVTSAQKNPTAFYLCASSPSGTGAYEQYFGPGTRLTVT.

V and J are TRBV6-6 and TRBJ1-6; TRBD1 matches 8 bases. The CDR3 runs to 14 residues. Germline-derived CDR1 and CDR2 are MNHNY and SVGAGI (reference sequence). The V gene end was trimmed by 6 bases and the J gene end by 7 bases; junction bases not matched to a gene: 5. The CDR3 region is CASSLDRANSPLHF. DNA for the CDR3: TGTGCCAGCAGCCTGGACAGGGCCAATTCACCCCTCCACTTT.

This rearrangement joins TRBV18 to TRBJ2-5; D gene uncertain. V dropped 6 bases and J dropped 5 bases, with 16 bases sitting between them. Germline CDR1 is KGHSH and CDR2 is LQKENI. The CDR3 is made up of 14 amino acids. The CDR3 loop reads CASSPDLYAETQYF. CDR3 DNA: TGTGCCAGCTCGCCAGATCTCTACGCCGAGACCCAGTACTTC. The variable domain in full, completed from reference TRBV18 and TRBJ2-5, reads NAGVMQNPRHLVRRRGQEARLRCSPMKGHSHVYWYRQLPEEGLKFMVYLQKENIIDESGMPKERFSAEFPKEGPSILRIQQVVRGDSAAYFCASSPDLYAETQYFGPGTRLLVL.

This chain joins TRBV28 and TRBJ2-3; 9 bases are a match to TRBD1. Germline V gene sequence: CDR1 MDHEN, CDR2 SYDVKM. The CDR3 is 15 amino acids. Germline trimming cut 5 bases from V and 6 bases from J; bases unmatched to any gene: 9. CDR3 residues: CASSTGGAGSDTQYF. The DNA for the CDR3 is TGTGCCAGCAGTACAGGGGGCGCGGGGAGTGATACGCAGTATTTT. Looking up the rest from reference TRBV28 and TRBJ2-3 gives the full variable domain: DVKVTQSSRYLVKRTGEKVFLECVQDMDHENMFWYRQDPGLGLRLIYFSYDVKMKEKGDIPEGYSVSREKKERFSLILESASTNQTSMYLCASSTGGAGSDTQYFGPGTRLTVL.

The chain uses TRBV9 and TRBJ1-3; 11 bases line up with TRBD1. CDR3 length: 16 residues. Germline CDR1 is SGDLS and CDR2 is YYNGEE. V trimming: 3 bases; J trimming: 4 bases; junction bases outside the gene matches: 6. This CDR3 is CASSAGQGAVGNTIYF. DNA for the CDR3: TGTGCCAGCAGCGCTGGACAGGGGGCGGTGGGAAACACCATATATTTT.

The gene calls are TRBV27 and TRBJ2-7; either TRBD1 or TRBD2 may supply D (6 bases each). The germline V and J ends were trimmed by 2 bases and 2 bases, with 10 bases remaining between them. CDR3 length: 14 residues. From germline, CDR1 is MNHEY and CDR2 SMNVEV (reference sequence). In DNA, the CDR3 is TGTGCCAGCAGTTTACAACGGGGGCCCTACGAGCAGTACTTC. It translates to CASSLQRGPYEQYF.

CDR3 sequence reads: CASSPLGTGSYEQYF. The DNA of the CDR3 is TGTGCCAGCAGCCCACTCGGGACCGGATCCTACGAGCAGTACTTC. The chain is built from TRBV25-1 and TRBJ2-7; D may be TRBD1 or TRBD2 (5 bases each). The CDR3 is 15 amino acids. The V end was cut by 6 bases, the J end by 1 base, with 16 bases between. Germline-derived CDR1 and CDR2 are MGHDK and SYGVNS.

CDR3 loop: CASSQVKGNSPLHF. The CDR3 DNA sequence: TGTGCCAGCAGCCAAGTCAAGGGCAATTCACCCCTCCACTTT. The chain joins TRBV14 to TRBJ1-6; D is ambiguous. There are 14 residues in the CDR3. Germline V CDR1 and CDR2: SGHDN, FVKESK. Trimming took off 1 base at V and 7 bases at J, with 8 bases between the two ends.

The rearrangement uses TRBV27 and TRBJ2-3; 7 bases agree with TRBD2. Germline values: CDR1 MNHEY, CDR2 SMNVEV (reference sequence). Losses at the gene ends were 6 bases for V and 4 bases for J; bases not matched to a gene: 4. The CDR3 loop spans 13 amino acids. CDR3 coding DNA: TGTGCCAGCAGGTTGCTAGCGGCAGATACGCAGTATTTT. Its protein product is CASRLLAADTQYF.

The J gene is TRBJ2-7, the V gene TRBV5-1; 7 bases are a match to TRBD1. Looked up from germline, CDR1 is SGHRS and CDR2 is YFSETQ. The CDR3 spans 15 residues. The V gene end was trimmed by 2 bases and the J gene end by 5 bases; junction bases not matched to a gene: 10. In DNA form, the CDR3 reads TGCGCCAGCAGCTTTTGGACAGGCCCCGGTGACGAGCAGTACTTC. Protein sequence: CASSFWTGPGDEQYF.

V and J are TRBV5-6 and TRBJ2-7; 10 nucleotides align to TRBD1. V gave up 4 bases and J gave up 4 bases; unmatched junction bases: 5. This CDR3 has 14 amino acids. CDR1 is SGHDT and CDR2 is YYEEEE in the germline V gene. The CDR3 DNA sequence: TGTGCCAGCAGCGCCCGGGACAGGGGATACGAGCAGTACTTC. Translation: CASSARDRGYEQYF.

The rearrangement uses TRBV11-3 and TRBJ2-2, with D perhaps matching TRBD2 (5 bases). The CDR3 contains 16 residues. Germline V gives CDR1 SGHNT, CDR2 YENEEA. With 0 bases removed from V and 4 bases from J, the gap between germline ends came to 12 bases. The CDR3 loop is CASSLDLGAGTGELFF. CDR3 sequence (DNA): TGTGCCAGCAGCTTAGATCTTGGTGCGGGCACCGGGGAGCTGTTTTTT.

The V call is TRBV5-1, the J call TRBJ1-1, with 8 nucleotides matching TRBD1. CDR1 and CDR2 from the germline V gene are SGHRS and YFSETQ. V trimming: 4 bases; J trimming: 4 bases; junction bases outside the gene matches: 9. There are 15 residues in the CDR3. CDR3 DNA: TGCGCCAGCAGCCCTAACTCAGGACAGGGCACTGAAGCTTTCTTT. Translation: CASSPNSGQGTEAFF.